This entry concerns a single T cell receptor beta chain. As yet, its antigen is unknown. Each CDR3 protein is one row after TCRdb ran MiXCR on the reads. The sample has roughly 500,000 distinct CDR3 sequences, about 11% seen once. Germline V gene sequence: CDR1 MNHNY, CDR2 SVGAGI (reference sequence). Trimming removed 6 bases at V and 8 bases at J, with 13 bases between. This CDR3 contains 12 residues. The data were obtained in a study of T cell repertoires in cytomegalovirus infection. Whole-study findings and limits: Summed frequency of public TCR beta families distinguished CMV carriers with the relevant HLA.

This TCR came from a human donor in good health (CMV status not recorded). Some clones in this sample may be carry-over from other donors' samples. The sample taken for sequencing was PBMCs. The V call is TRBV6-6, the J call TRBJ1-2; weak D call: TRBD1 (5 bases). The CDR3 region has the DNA TGTGCCAGCAGCAACGGGGGGGACGGCTACACCTTC. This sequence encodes CASSNGGDGYTF.